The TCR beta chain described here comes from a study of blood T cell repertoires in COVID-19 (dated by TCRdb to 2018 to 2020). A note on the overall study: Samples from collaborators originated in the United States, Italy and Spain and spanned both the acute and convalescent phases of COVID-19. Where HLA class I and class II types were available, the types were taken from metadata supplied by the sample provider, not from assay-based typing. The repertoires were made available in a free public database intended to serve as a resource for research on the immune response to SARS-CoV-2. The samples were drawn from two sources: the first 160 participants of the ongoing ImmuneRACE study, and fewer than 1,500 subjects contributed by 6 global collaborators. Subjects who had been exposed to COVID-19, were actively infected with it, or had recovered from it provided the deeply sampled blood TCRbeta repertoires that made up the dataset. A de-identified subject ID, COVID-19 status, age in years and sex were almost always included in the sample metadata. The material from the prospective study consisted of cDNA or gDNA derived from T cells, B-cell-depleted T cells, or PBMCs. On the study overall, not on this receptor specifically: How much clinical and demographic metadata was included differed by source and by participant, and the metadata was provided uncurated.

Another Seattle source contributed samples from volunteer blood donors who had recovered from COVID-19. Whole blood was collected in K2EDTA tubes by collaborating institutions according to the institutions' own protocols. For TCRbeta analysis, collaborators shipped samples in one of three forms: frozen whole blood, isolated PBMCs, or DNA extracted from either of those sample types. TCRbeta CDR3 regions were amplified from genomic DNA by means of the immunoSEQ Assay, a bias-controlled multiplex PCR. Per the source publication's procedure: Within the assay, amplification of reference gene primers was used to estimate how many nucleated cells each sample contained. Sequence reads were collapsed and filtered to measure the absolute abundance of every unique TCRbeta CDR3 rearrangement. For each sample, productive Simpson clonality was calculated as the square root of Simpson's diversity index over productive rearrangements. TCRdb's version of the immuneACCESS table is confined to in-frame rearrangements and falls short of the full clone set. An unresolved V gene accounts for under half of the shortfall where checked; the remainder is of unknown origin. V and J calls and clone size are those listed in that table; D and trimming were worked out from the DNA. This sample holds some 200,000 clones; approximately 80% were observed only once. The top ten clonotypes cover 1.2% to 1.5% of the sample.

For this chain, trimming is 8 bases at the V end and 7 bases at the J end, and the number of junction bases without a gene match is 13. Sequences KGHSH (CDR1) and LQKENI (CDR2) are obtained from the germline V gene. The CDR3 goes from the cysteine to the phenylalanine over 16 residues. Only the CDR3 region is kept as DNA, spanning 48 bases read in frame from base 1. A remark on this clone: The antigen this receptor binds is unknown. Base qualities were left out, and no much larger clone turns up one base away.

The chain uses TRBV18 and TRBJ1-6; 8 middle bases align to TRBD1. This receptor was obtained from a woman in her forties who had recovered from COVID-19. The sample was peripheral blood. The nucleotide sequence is TGTGCCAGCCAACCCGTAACGGGACAGGAGAATTCACCCCTCCACTTT. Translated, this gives CASQPVTGQENSPLHF.